In this sample, the clone carrying this T cell receptor (beta chain) turned up once. Under the authors' procedure: Reference gene primer amplification yielded estimated nucleated cell counts. Profiled with immunoSEQ multiplex PCR; TCRdb holds only in-frame clones, not every one. That table gives V, J and clone size, and the DNA gave D and trimming. Altogether some 43,000 clones are present, 65% to 85% being singletons, with the ten largest covering less than 4.5%. This record belongs to a study of blood T cell repertoires in COVID-19. Overall study context: Sources were T cells, B-cell-depleted T cells, or PBMCs; the material itself was cDNA or gDNA.

From germline, CDR1 is SGHRS and CDR2 YFSETQ. This CDR3 region has 16 residues. The junction had 2 bases not matched to a gene; V was cut back by 2 bases and J by 1 base. The chain uses TRBV5-1 and TRBJ2-3; TRBD2 aligns across 12 bases. The sample comprised peripheral blood. The sequence was obtained from a man aged 50-59 years with active COVID-19. CDR3 in amino acids: CASSFRLAGGTDTQYF. CDR3 nucleotides: TGCGCCAGCAGCTTCCGACTAGCGGGGGGCACAGATACGCAGTATTTT.